The present T cell receptor (beta chain) was sequenced within a study of blood T cell repertoires in COVID-19. Study-level information: Donors in the United States, Italy and Spain gave samples during acute or convalescent COVID-19.

The CDR3 is made up of 15 amino acids. Trimming removed 5 bases at V and 0 bases at J, with 14 bases between. Germline-derived CDR1 and CDR2 are LGHNA and YSLEER. Per the original data handling: Scientists estimated how many nucleated cells there were by amplifying reference gene primers. TCRdb keeps only in-frame clones here, not all; method: immunoSEQ multiplex PCR. The DNA was the basis for D and trimming; V, J and clone size are from that table. Found here are about 210,000 clones, just under 85% of them singletons; the top ten hold approximately 0.99%. The V call is TRBV4-3, the J call TRBJ2-7; TRBD1 is a possible D gene (6 bases). The sequenced sample was peripheral blood. This receptor was taken from a man aged 55 to 70 with COVID-19, enrolled during active disease. CDR3 sequence: CASSATGTFSYEQYF. The DNA of the CDR3 is TGCGCCAGCAGCGCGACCGGGACATTCTCCTACGAGCAGTACTTC.